The 25 T cell receptor beta chains reported below all come from one sample, sequenced in a study of blood T cell repertoires in COVID-19. Profiled with immunoSEQ multiplex PCR; TCRdb holds only in-frame clones, not every one. This sample has a few hundred thousand clones; 88% occur once, and the top ten carry 5.5% to 8.5%. Sequencing was done on a sample of peripheral blood. Receptors originate from a woman in her thirties who had recovered from COVID-19.

This clone appeared once. The rearrangement joins TRBV5-1 to TRBJ1-2, with a weak D call TRBD1 (6 bases). The CDR3 runs 13 residues. Per germline, CDR1 SGHRS and CDR2 YFSETQ. The V end lost 0 bases, the J end lost 8 bases, and 11 bases lay between the germline ends. The CDR3 region is CASSLEAGVGYTF. CDR3 DNA sequence: TGCGCCAGCAGCTTGGAGGCAGGGGTCGGCTACACCTTC.

The genes are TRBV7-2 and TRBJ2-1; tentatively, D is TRBD1 (5 bases). The V end was cut by 4 bases, the J end by 8 bases, with 21 bases between. This CDR3 region has 16 residues. Per the germline V gene, CDR1 is SGHTA and CDR2 is FQGNSA. CDR3 sequence reads: CASSSTRAKSIDEQFF. The CDR3 DNA reads TGTGCCAGCAGCTCCACCAGGGCAAAAAGCATCGATGAGCAGTTCTTC.

The rearrangement joins TRBV18 to TRBJ1-1; D is undetermined. V lost 5 bases and J lost 2, with 15 bases in between. CDR3 length equals 15 residues. Germline V gene sequence: CDR1 KGHSH, CDR2 LQKENI. CDR3 sequence: CASSSGVQGNTEAFF. As DNA, the CDR3 is TGTGCCAGCTCATCGGGAGTTCAAGGTAACACTGAAGCTTTCTTT.

This sequence joins TRBV5-4 and TRBJ2-5; D perhaps matches TRBD2 (6 bases). The CDR3 is made up of 14 amino acids. V dropped 0 bases and J dropped 5 bases, with 11 bases sitting between them. The germline V gene has CDR1 SGHNT and CDR2 YYREEE (reference sequence). Here the CDR3 reads CASSLGGREETQYF. CDR3 bases: TGTGCCAGCAGCTTGGGGGGACGGGAGGAGACCCAGTACTTC.

The chain is built from TRBV7-9 and TRBJ2-5, with no clear D. V was shortened by 5 bases and J by 2 bases, with 12 bases between the two germline ends. Germline values: CDR1 SEHNR, CDR2 FQNEAQ (reference sequence). CDR3 size: 14 residues. The CDR3 DNA is TGTGCCAGCAGCCCTCTAGACGGGCAAGAGACCCAGTACTTC. It specifies CASSPLDGQETQYF.

CDR3 in DNA: TGTGCCTGGAGTGTAGGGGCAGGGTCCAGCAATCAGCCCCAGCATTTT. Amino acids: CAWSVGAGSSNQPQHF. The V call is TRBV30, the J call TRBJ1-5; the D gene is possibly TRBD1 (5 bases). Trimming took off 0 bases at V and 1 base at J, with 13 bases between the two ends. The CDR3 consists of 16 residues. Germline values: CDR1 GTSNPN, CDR2 SVGIG (reference sequence).

The rearrangement links TRBV4-2 to TRBJ2-1, with 10 bases matching TRBD2. The CDR3 has 20 amino acids. CDR1 is LGHNA and CDR2 is YNFKEQ in the germline V gene. After removal of 0 bases from V and 2 bases from J, the junction contained 13 bases not matched to a gene. The CDR3 coding sequence is TGTGCCAGCAGCCAAGATAATCCGCTAGCGGGGGCCCTAACCTACAATGAGCAGTTCTTC. Its translation is CASSQDNPLAGALTYNEQFF.

The V call is TRBV5-4, the J call TRBJ1-4; perhaps TRBD1 as D (6 bases). The V gene's germline CDR1 is SGHNT and CDR2 YYREEE (reference sequence). The CDR3 sequence is 15 residues long. The germline V and J ends were trimmed by 4 bases and 4 bases, with 14 bases remaining between them. CDR3 amino acids: CASSLTGGSNEKLFF. The DNA for the CDR3 is TGTGCCAGCAGCCTGACAGGTGGAAGTAATGAAAAACTGTTTTTT. The whole variable domain, filled in from reference TRBV5-4 and TRBJ1-4, reads ETGVTQSPTHLIKTRGQQVTLRCSSQSGHNTVSWYQQALGQGPQFIFQYYREEENGRGNFPPRFSGLQFPNYSSELNVNALELDDSALYLCASSLTGGSNEKLFFGSGTQLSVL.

This chain connects TRBV7-2 to TRBJ2-3; 9 nucleotides line up with TRBD2. V shed 6 bases, J shed 0 bases, and the junction held 7 bases outside the gene matches. This CDR3 comprises 16 residues. CDR1 and CDR2 (germline): SGHTA, FQGNSA. CDR3 nucleotides: TGTGCCAGCAGGGATCTAGCGGGGAGTAGCACAGATACGCAGTATTTT. This codes for CASRDLAGSSTDTQYF.

The count of this clone is one. V is TRBV18 and J is TRBJ1-5; TRBD1 aligns across 7 bases. The CDR3 runs 16 residues. The trim removed 4 bases at V and 5 bases at J, leaving 11 bases unmatched. Germline V gene sequence: CDR1 KGHSH, CDR2 LQKENI. CDR3 coding DNA: TGTGCCAGCTCACACACAGGGGTGGGAGCGGATCAGCCCCAGCATTTT. Translating it yields CASSHTGVGADQPQHF.

The V gene is TRBV7-2, the J gene TRBJ2-3; 7 nucleotides agree with TRBD2. This CDR3 is built from 14 residues. V lost 4 bases and J lost 3; bases outside the gene matches: 4. CDR1 and CDR2 from the germline V gene are SGHTA and FQGNSA. The CDR3 DNA reads as TGTGCCAGCAGCTCGGGGGGATGGACAGATACGCAGTATTTT. Translation: CASSSGGWTDTQYF.

V gene TRBV2 combines with J gene TRBJ1-1; the D gene is possibly TRBD1 (5 bases). The length of the CDR3 is 14 residues. Per germline, CDR1 SNHLY and CDR2 FYNNEI. Trimming pared 7 bases from V and 4 bases from J, leaving 16 bases between. CDR3 sequence reads: CASTALWGGTEAFF. The CDR3 nucleotides are TGTGCCAGCACCGCCCTCTGGGGGGGCACTGAAGCTTTCTTT.

In nucleotides, the CDR3 is TGTGCCAGCAGGCTCGGTAGCACAGATACGCAGTATTTT. Translated, it gives CASRLGSTDTQYF. The V and J genes are TRBV2 and TRBJ2-3; D ambiguous. Germline V gene data show CDR1 as SNHLY and CDR2 as FYNNEI. The CDR3 consists of 13 residues. Trimming removed 6 bases from V and 0 bases from J, with 7 bases in between.

The rearrangement joins TRBV5-1 to TRBJ2-7, with 8 positions matching TRBD1. This CDR3 spans 15 amino acids. Germline loops: CDR1 SGHRS, CDR2 YFSETQ. V was pared by 3 bases and J by 1 base, with 6 bases of the junction left unmatched. CDR3 sequence (DNA): TGCGCCAGCAGCTACAGGACAGGGCTTTCCTACGAGCAGTACTTC. Protein product: CASSYRTGLSYEQYF.

The chain combines TRBV29-1 with TRBJ1-1; D might be TRBD1 (5 bases). This CDR3 has 13 amino acids. Germline V lookup: CDR1 SQVTM, CDR2 ANQGSEA. Deletions cut 6 bases from V and 0 bases from J, with 11 bases between. The CDR3: CSVTDRLNTEAFF. CDR3 bases: TGCAGCGTCACAGACAGATTGAACACTGAAGCTTTCTTT. Full variable domain (rest looked up from reference TRBV29-1 and TRBJ1-1): SAVISQKPSRDICQRGTSLTIQCQVDSQVTMMFWYRQQPGQSLTLIATANQGSEATYESGFVIDKFPISRPNLTFSTLTVSNMSPEDSSIYLCSVTDRLNTEAFFGQGTRLTVV.

The CDR3: CASSLRQGTGPNTEAFF. In DNA, the CDR3 is TGTGCCAGTAGTCTTAGACAGGGAACGGGTCCGAACACTGAAGCTTTCTTT. This chain uses TRBV19 with TRBJ1-1, with TRBD1 identical over 7 bases. The CDR3 sequence is 17 residues long. The V gene end was trimmed by 5 bases and the J gene end by 1 base; junction bases not matched to a gene: 13. CDR1 and CDR2 from the germline V gene are LNHDA and SQIVND (reference sequence).

The chain has TRBV25-1 and TRBJ2-5; 7 bases align to TRBD1. The V gene end was trimmed by 1 base and the J gene end by 1 base; junction bases not matched to a gene: 0. Germline CDR1 MGHDK, CDR2 SYGVNS. The CDR3 consists of 14 residues. The CDR3 reads CASSESGGQETQYF. The DNA for the CDR3 is TGTGCCAGCAGTGAATCAGGGGGCCAAGAGACCCAGTACTTC.

This chain links TRBV5-4 with TRBJ2-5; 13 bases match TRBD2. Germline V gene sequence: CDR1 SGHNT, CDR2 YYREEE (reference sequence). This CDR3 comprises 14 residues. The CDR3 region is CASGTSGVKGTQYF. As DNA, the CDR3 is TGTGCAAGCGGGACTAGCGGGGTCAAAGGGACCCAGTACTTC.

The CDR3 DNA reads TGTGCCAGCAGCTTGAGAAAGGAAAAACTGTTTTTT. Translating it yields CASSLRKEKLFF. This rearrangement joins TRBV7-9 to TRBJ1-4; D remains ambiguous. This CDR3 contains 12 residues. Trimming took 3 bases from V and 8 from J, leaving 7 bases between them. Germline V CDR1 and CDR2: SEHNR, FQNEAQ (reference sequence).

The chain combines TRBV5-4 with TRBJ2-3; 10 nucleotides align to TRBD2. The germline CDR1 and CDR2 sequences are SGHNT and YYREEE (reference sequence). The J segment lost 6 bases and the V segment lost 5 bases, leaving 15 bases of the junction unmatched. The CDR3 is 17 amino acids. CDR3 in amino acids: CASSDKKRGGSGDTQYF. Written as DNA, the CDR3 is TGTGCCAGCAGTGATAAAAAGCGGGGGGGAAGTGGGGATACGCAGTATTTT.

This clone was observed once. The chain uses TRBV19 and TRBJ1-5; TRBD1 might be the D (6 bases). Deletions cut 7 bases from V and 5 bases from J, with 12 bases between. CDR3 length: 13 amino acids. Germline V CDR1 and CDR2: LNHDA, SQIVND (reference sequence). The CDR3 loop is CASNGQWDQPQHF. The CDR3 DNA reads as TGTGCCAGTAATGGACAGTGGGATCAGCCCCAGCATTTT.

This clone was detected a few times. The rearrangement joins TRBV15 to TRBJ2-7; perhaps TRBD1 as D (5 bases). The CDR3 consists of 12 residues. Germline V gene lookup returns CDR1 LNHNV and CDR2 YYDKDF (reference sequence). V was pared by 2 bases and J by 7 bases, with 9 bases between. The CDR3 DNA reads as TGTGCCACCAGCAGATCCACAGGTGAGCAGTACTTC. This translates into CATSRSTGEQYF.

The J gene is TRBJ2-7, the V gene TRBV6-6; 9 nucleotides match TRBD1. The CDR3 contains 14 residues. The germline gives CDR1 MNHNY, CDR2 SVGAGI (reference sequence). Trimming took 5 bases from V and 2 from J; bases not matched to a gene: 4. In DNA form, the CDR3 reads TGTGCCAGCAGTCGGGACAGGGAGGCCTACGAGCAGTACTTC. The encoded protein is CASSRDREAYEQYF.

On this clone itself: One junction end does not reproduce the germline sequence, and a read error may be involved. This sequence joins TRBV4-3 and TRBJ2-1; 8 bases match TRBD2. The CDR3 extends over 15 amino acids. Germline CDR1 and CDR2: LGHNA and YSLEER. The CDR3 reads CASSQDVSGGPSPLF. The CDR3 nucleotides read TGCGCCAGCAGCCAAGATGTCAGCGGGGGACCCTCACCGCTCTTC.

This clone occurred once. The chain links TRBV28 to TRBJ1-2; possibly TRBD1 for D (6 bases). There are 14 residues in the CDR3. From germline, CDR1 is MDHEN and CDR2 SYDVKM. V was shortened by 6 bases and J by 4 bases, with 15 bases between the two germline ends. Here the CDR3 reads CASRDGQRFYGYTF. The CDR3 region has the DNA TGTGCCAGCAGAGACGGACAGCGATTCTATGGCTACACCTTC.